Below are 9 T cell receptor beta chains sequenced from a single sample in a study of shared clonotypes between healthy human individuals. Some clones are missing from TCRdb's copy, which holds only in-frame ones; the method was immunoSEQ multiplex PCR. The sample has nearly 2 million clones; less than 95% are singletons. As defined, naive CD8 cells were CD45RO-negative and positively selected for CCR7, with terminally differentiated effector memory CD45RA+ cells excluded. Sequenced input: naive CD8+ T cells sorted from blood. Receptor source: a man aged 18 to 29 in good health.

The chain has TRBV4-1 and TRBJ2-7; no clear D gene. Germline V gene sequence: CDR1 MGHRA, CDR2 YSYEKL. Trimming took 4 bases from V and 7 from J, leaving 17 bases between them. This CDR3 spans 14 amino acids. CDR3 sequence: CASSLNTEALEQYF. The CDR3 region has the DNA TGCGCCAGCAGCCTAAACACGGAAGCGCTAGAGCAGTACTTC.

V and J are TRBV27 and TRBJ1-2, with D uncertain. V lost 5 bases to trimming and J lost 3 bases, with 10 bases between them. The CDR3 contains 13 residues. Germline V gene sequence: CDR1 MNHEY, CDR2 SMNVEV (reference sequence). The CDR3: CASSLNGDYGYTF. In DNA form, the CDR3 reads TGTGCCAGCAGTCTCAACGGGGACTATGGCTACACCTTC.

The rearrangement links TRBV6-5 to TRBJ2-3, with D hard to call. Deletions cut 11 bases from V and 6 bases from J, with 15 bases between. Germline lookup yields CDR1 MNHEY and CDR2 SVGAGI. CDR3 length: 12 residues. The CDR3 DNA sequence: TGTGCCGCGCCCTCCGCCGGGGATACGCAGTATTTT. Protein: CAAPSAGDTQYF.

CDR3 sequence (DNA): TGTGCCAGCAGCTTAGCCCCTTACTTGGGGGAAGGCACAGATACGCAGTATTTT. It translates to CASSLAPYLGEGTDTQYF. The chain couples TRBV7-2 to TRBJ2-3; perhaps D is TRBD1 or TRBD2 (5 bases each). With 0 bases removed from V and 1 base from J, the gap between germline ends came to 17 bases. CDR3 length: 18 amino acids. CDR1 and CDR2 from the germline V gene are SGHTA and FQGNSA.

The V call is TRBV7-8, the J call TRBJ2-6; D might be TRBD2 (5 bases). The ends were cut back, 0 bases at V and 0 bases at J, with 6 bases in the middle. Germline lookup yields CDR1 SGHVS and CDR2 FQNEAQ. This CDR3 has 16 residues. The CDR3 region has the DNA TGTGCCAGCAGCTTAGCGGGGAGCTCTGGGGCCAACGTCCTGACTTTC. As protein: CASSLAGSSGANVLTF.

The CDR3: CASSLSPGGDGYTF. CDR3 nucleotides: TGTGCCAGCAGCTTATCCCCCGGGGGGGATGGCTACACCTTC. The chain combines TRBV7-9 with TRBJ1-2; tentatively, D is TRBD1 (5 bases). This CDR3 is 14 amino acids long. Per the germline V gene, CDR1 is SEHNR and CDR2 is FQNEAQ (reference sequence). V shed 2 bases and J shed 6 bases, with 13 bases lying between them.

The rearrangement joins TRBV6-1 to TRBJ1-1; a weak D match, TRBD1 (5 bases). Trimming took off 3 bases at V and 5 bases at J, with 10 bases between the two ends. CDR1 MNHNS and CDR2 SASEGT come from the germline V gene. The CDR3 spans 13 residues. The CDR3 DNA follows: TGTGCCAGCAGTGACAGATGGGGGACTGAAGCTTTCTTT. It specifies CASSDRWGTEAFF.

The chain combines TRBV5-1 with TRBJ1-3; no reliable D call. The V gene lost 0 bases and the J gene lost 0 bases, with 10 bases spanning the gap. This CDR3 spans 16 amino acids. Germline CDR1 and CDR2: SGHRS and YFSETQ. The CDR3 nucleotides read TGCGCCAGCAGCTTGGTACGGGCGGACTCTGGAAACACCATATATTTT. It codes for CASSLVRADSGNTIYF.

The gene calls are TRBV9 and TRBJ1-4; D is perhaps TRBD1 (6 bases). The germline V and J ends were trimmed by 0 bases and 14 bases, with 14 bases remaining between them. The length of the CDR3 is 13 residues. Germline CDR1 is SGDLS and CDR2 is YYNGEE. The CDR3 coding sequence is TGTGCCAGCAGCGTAGGGTGGGGGGCCCCTCTGTTTTTT. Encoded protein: CASSVGWGAPLFF. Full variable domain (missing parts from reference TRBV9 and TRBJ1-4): DSGVTQTPKHLITATGQRVTLRCSPRSGDLSVYWYQQSLDQGLQFLIQYYNGEERAKGNILERFSAQQFPDLHSELNLSSLELGDSALYFCASSVGWGAPLFFGSGTQLSVL.